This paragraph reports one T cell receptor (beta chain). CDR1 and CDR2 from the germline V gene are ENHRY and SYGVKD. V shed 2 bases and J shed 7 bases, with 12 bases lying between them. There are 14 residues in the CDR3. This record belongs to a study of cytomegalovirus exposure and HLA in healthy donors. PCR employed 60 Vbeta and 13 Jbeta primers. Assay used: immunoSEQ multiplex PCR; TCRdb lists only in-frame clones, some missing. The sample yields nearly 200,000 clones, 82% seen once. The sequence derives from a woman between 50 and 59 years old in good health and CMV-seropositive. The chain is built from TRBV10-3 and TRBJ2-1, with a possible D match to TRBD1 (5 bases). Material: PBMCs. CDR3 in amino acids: CAISEGANGNEQFF. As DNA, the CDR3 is TGTGCCATCAGTGAGGGGGCCAATGGAAATGAGCAGTTCTTC.